The 29 T cell receptor beta chains reported below all come from one sample, sequenced in a study of patients and donors after allogeneic stem cell transplantation. In TCRdb, the RT-PCR reads were re-called with MiXCR into one record per CDR3 protein. Of hundreds of thousands of distinct CDR3 sequences in the sample, approximately 16% were seen once. Input material: blood, either unsorted or a sorted T cell fraction (not recorded which). Receptor source: a human donor who was either an allogeneic HSCT recipient or a stem cell or donor lymphocyte infusion donor (not recorded which). It is not recorded whose cells these are; they may come from a transplant donor.

This chain links TRBV7-6 with TRBJ2-7, with TRBD2 as a possible D gene (7 bases). CDR3 size: 18 residues. CDR1 SGHVS and CDR2 FNYEAQ come from the germline V gene. V was trimmed by 1 base and J by 2 bases, leaving 21 bases between them. CDR3 bases: TGTGCCAGCAGCTTAGATCTAGGGGGGGAAGATGGAGCCTACGAGCAGTACTTC. Translated: CASSLDLGGEDGAYEQYF.

The chain couples TRBV20-1 to TRBJ2-7, with TRBD2 identical over 10 bases. CDR3 size: 15 residues. V lost 4 bases to trimming and J lost 0 bases; unmatched junction nucleotides: 6. Per germline, CDR1 DFQATT and CDR2 SNEGSKA (reference sequence). The CDR3 coding sequence is TGCAGTGCTATTCGGGCTAGCGGGAGCTCCTACGAGCAGTACTTC. This translates into CSAIRASGSSYEQYF.

This clonotype was counted a few times. J is TRBJ2-5 and V is TRBV6-5; 7 bases align to TRBD1. CDR1 is MNHEY, CDR2 SVGAGI, per germline. V gave up 0 bases and J gave up 4 bases; unmatched junction bases: 8. This CDR3 spans 16 amino acids. CDR3 region: CASSYSEGALRETQYF. The CDR3 DNA is TGTGCCAGCAGTTACTCAGAGGGGGCCCTAAGAGAGACCCAGTACTTC.

A few counts support this clonotype. This chain links TRBV7-6 with TRBJ2-3, with D perhaps matching TRBD2 (6 bases). Germline CDR1 reads SGHVS; CDR2 reads FNYEAQ. V shed 1 base and J shed 0 bases, with 23 bases lying between them. The CDR3 length is 20 residues. For the CDR3, the DNA is TGTGCCAGCAGCTTAGTGGGGGGAACTAGCCCACCCTCTAGCACAGATACGCAGTATTTT. Amino acid sequence: CASSLVGGTSPPSSTDTQYF.

The chain uses TRBV27 and TRBJ2-7, with D perhaps TRBD1 or TRBD2 (6 bases each). The CDR3 contains 17 residues. CDR1 MNHEY and CDR2 SMNVEV come from the germline V gene (reference sequence). The V end lost 3 bases, the J end lost 6 bases, and 24 bases lay between the germline ends. CDR3 nucleotides: TGTGCCAGCAGTTTGTACCTCCCCAGGGGCAGGGAGGCCGAGCAGTACTTC. Protein sequence: CASSLYLPRGREAEQYF.

This rearrangement joins TRBV20-1 to TRBJ1-1; 7 bases match TRBD1. Germline CDR1 DFQATT, CDR2 SNEGSKA (reference sequence). This CDR3 contains 15 residues. Losses at the gene ends were 3 bases for V and 1 base for J; bases not matched to a gene: 8. CDR3 protein: CSASGSQGSNTEAFF. The DNA for the CDR3 is TGCAGTGCTAGCGGATCACAGGGGTCGAACACTGAAGCTTTCTTT.

This sequence joins TRBV2 and TRBJ2-2; TRBD2 is a possible D gene (6 bases). Deletions cut 1 base from V and 6 bases from J, with 9 bases between. CDR3 length: 14 residues. Germline V gives CDR1 SNHLY, CDR2 FYNNEI. In DNA, the CDR3 is TGTGCCAGCAGTGAAGGGGAGGTTGCCGGGGAGCTGTTTTTT. Amino acids: CASSEGEVAGELFF.

This clonotype was seen more than once but under ten times. This chain links TRBV6-5 with TRBJ2-2, with 7 bases identical to TRBD2. The CDR3 runs 18 residues. After removal of 0 bases from V and 1 base from J, the junction contained 8 bases not matched to a gene. Germline CDR1 is MNHEY and CDR2 is SVGAGI. CDR3 sequence reads: CASSYSGGWGENTGELFF. CDR3 sequence (DNA): TGTGCCAGCAGTTACTCGGGAGGGTGGGGAGAGAACACCGGGGAGCTGTTTTTT.

This chain uses TRBV24-1 with TRBJ2-5, with 7 bases fitting TRBD2. The CDR3 spans 14 residues. Trimming cost V 4 bases and J 1 base; bases outside gene matches: 2. Germline values: CDR1 KGHDR, CDR2 SFDVKD. The DNA for the CDR3 is TGTGCCACCAGTGAGAGCGGGACCCAAGAGACCCAGTACTTC. Translation gives CATSESGTQETQYF.

This clonotype was picked up a small number of times. V is TRBV4-2 and J is TRBJ1-2; D unclear. Looked up from germline, CDR1 is LGHNA and CDR2 is YNFKEQ. This CDR3 comprises 16 residues. V was trimmed by 0 bases and J by 0 bases, leaving 11 bases between them. CDR3 sequence: CASSQDASGANYGYTF. The DNA for the CDR3 is TGTGCCAGCAGCCAAGACGCAAGTGGAGCTAACTATGGCTACACCTTC.

This clonotype is a singleton in its sample. This chain uses TRBV5-4 with TRBJ2-3; D ambiguous. The V gene's germline CDR1 is SGHNT and CDR2 YYREEE (reference sequence). Trimming stripped 4 bases from V and 6 bases from J, with 12 bases between. This CDR3 is 13 amino acids long. The CDR3 here is CASSEGRYDTQYF. The CDR3 nucleotides read TGTGCCAGCAGCGAAGGACGGTATGATACGCAGTATTTT. Together with reference TRBV5-4 and TRBJ2-3, the CDR3 gives the full variable domain: ETGVTQSPTHLIKTRGQQVTLRCSSQSGHNTVSWYQQALGQGPQFIFQYYREEENGRGNFPPRFSGLQFPNYSSELNVNALELDDSALYLCASSEGRYDTQYFGPGTRLTVL.

To note about this clonotype: At one of its ends the junction is not consistent with the germline gene, which may arise from a read error. The chain combines TRBV2 with TRBJ1-2; perhaps TRBD1 as D (6 bases). Germline CDR1 SNHLY, CDR2 FYNNEI. The CDR3 sequence is 14 residues long. CDR3 residues: CASIEIRGNHGYTF. The CDR3 DNA sequence: TGTGCCAGCATTGAAATAAGGGGGAACCATGGCTACACCTTC.

CDR3 DNA sequence: TGCGCCAGCAGCACCCGGACAGTCTCTGGGGCCAACGTCCTGACTTTC. This codes for CASSTRTVSGANVLTF. The chain couples TRBV4-1 to TRBJ2-6; tentative D call: TRBD1 (6 bases). Trimming stripped 5 bases from V and 0 bases from J, with 11 bases between. The V gene's germline CDR1 is MGHRA and CDR2 YSYEKL. The CDR3 has 16 amino acids.

With respect to this clonotype: A read error may account for a junction end that differs from germline. This rearrangement joins TRBV6-2 or TRBV6-3 to TRBJ2-7; D possibly uses TRBD1 or TRBD2 (5 bases each). CDR1 and CDR2 from the germline V gene are MNHEY and SVGEGT. The length of the CDR3 is 12 residues. The DNA of the CDR3 is TGTGCCAGCAGTTACGTCCGGGGCGAGCAGTATTTC. Translating gives CASSYVRGEQYF.

There are a few counts of this clonotype. The chain links TRBV24-1 to TRBJ2-1; 7 nucleotides line up with TRBD2. The V segment lost 7 bases and the J segment 4 bases; nucleotides outside the gene matches: 12. Germline V gene data show CDR1 as KGHDR and CDR2 as SFDVKD. This CDR3 is built from 16 residues. This CDR3 is CATSDDSSGEYNEQFF. The CDR3 DNA is TGTGCCACCAGCGACGACTCTAGCGGCGAATACAATGAGCAGTTCTTC.

The chain is built from TRBV20-1 and TRBJ1-5, with D possibly being TRBD1 (6 bases). Germline CDR1 reads DFQATT; CDR2 reads SNEGSKA (reference sequence). Between the trimmed V and J ends, which lost 1 base and 0 bases, there was a span of 10 bases. The CDR3 length is 15 residues. The CDR3 nucleotides are TGCAGTGCTAGAGGAGGGGGGGCTAGCAATCAGCCCCAGCATTTT. It yields the protein CSARGGGASNQPQHF.

The V gene is TRBV4-1, the J gene TRBJ2-1; 11 bases agree with TRBD2. Trimming took 1 base from V and 8 from J; bases not matched to a gene: 7. This CDR3 has 16 residues. Germline V gene data show CDR1 as MGHRA and CDR2 as YSYEKL. CDR3 DNA: TGCGCCAGCAGCCAAGTGGCACTAGCGGGAGTCGATGAGCAGTTCTTC. Its translation: CASSQVALAGVDEQFF.

The sample holds many counts of this clonotype. The chain links TRBV7-2 to TRBJ2-5, with D maybe TRBD2 (5 bases). V lost 3 bases and J 5 bases, leaving 10 bases between the germline ends. The CDR3 is 13 amino acids. The germline V gene has CDR1 SGHTA and CDR2 FQGNSA. The CDR3 nucleotides read TGTGCCAGCAGCTTGGGTAGGAGGGAGACCCAGTACTTC. Amino acid sequence: CASSLGRRETQYF.

The sample holds a few counts of this clonotype. This chain links TRBV2 with TRBJ2-1; 10 bases are shared with TRBD2. Germline CDR1 and CDR2: SNHLY and FYNNEI. The length of the CDR3 is 14 residues. V shed 8 bases, J shed 6 bases, and the junction held 7 bases outside the gene matches. CDR3 in amino acids: CASALAGASNEQFF. The CDR3 DNA sequence: TGTGCCAGCGCTCTAGCGGGGGCCTCCAATGAGCAGTTCTTC.

The J gene is TRBJ2-3, the V gene TRBV20-1; D is ambiguous. The V end was cut by 3 bases, the J end by 4 bases, with 11 bases between. This CDR3 has 13 amino acids. Germline CDR1 DFQATT, CDR2 SNEGSKA (reference sequence). The CDR3 DNA follows: TGCAGTGCTAGTCTCAAACACCCAGATACGCAGTATTTT. Its protein product is CSASLKHPDTQYF.

The chain couples TRBV20-1 to TRBJ2-3; 8 bases are a match to TRBD1. Germline CDR1 DFQATT, CDR2 SNEGSKA (reference sequence). The CDR3 has 14 residues. V shed 5 bases and J 3 bases; nucleotides not matched to a gene: 7. The CDR3 DNA reads as TGCAGTGCTGCCACCGGACAGGGTACAGATACGCAGTATTTT. Translation gives CSAATGQGTDTQYF.

This clonotype occurred a few times. The chain combines TRBV20-1 with TRBJ2-7, with D perhaps matching TRBD2 (5 bases). Germline V gene lookup returns CDR1 DFQATT and CDR2 SNEGSKA (reference sequence). The V gene lost 6 bases and the J gene lost 2 bases, with 17 bases spanning the gap. The CDR3 consists of 14 residues. CDR3 loop: CSARPRGNTYEQYF. CDR3 DNA: TGCAGTGCCAGACCGCGAGGGAATACCTACGAGCAGTACTTC.

This clonotype was detected many times. The chain couples TRBV18 to TRBJ1-4; possible D gene TRBD1, 6 bases. Trimming cost V 0 bases and J 7 bases, with 9 bases left between them. The CDR3 runs to 14 residues. Germline V CDR1 and CDR2: KGHSH, LQKENI. In nucleotides, the CDR3 is TGTGCCAGCTCACCACCGGACAGTGGTGAAAAACTGTTTTTT. It codes for CASSPPDSGEKLFF.

The V call is TRBV7-6, the J call TRBJ1-1; 8 nucleotides match TRBD1. CDR1 SGHVS and CDR2 FNYEAQ come from the germline V gene. The CDR3 is made up of 13 amino acids. V lost 5 bases to trimming and J lost 3 bases; unmatched junction nucleotides: 2. In DNA form, the CDR3 reads TGTGCCAGCAGCATGACAGGGGACACTGAAGCTTTCTTT. It specifies CASSMTGDTEAFF.

This clonotype turned up a few times. The chain combines TRBV12-3 or TRBV12-4 with TRBJ1-5, with TRBD1 identical over 7 bases. The CDR3 runs to 15 residues. Germline trimming cut 7 bases from V and 0 bases from J; bases unmatched to any gene: 6. For the CDR3, the DNA is TGTGCCAGCATACAGGGGACCTATAGCAATCAGCCCCAGCATTTT. Protein product: CASIQGTYSNQPQHF.

This clonotype was found a few times. V and J are TRBV9 and TRBJ2-2, with D perhaps TRBD2 (5 bases). The CDR3 length is 16 residues. Germline loops: CDR1 SGDLS, CDR2 YYNGEE. V lost 0 bases and J 6 bases, leaving 15 bases between the germline ends. CDR3 nucleotides: TGTGCCAGCAGCGTAGCCTTTTGGGAGAAGGCCGGGGAGCTGTTTTTT. Translating it yields CASSVAFWEKAGELFF.

CDR3 nucleotides: TGCAGTGCTTGGGAGGCAGTATTCTACGAGCAGTACTTC. Protein sequence: CSAWEAVFYEQYF. The chain is built from TRBV20-1 and TRBJ2-7, with D perhaps matching TRBD2 (6 bases). Per germline, CDR1 DFQATT and CDR2 SNEGSKA (reference sequence). The CDR3 is made up of 13 amino acids. Trimming cost V 5 bases and J 3 bases, with 14 bases left between them.

This rearrangement joins TRBV20-1 to TRBJ2-2; 7 bases match TRBD1. V shed 0 bases and J 0 bases; nucleotides not matched to a gene: 4. Germline-derived CDR1 and CDR2 are DFQATT and SNEGSKA (reference sequence). The CDR3 is 16 amino acids. CDR3 in amino acids: CSARDWDSSNTGELFF. The CDR3 DNA is TGCAGTGCTAGAGATTGGGACAGTTCGAACACCGGGGAGCTGTTTTTT.

This clonotype came up a few times. The chain has TRBV20-1 and TRBJ1-5; D is unresolved. Deletions cut 3 bases from V and 5 bases from J, with 14 bases between. Per the germline V gene, CDR1 is DFQATT and CDR2 is SNEGSKA (reference sequence). This CDR3 has 14 residues. CDR3 DNA: TGCAGTGCTAGGCACCCTGGTTTTTATCAGCCCCAGCATTTT. Translated: CSARHPGFYQPQHF.